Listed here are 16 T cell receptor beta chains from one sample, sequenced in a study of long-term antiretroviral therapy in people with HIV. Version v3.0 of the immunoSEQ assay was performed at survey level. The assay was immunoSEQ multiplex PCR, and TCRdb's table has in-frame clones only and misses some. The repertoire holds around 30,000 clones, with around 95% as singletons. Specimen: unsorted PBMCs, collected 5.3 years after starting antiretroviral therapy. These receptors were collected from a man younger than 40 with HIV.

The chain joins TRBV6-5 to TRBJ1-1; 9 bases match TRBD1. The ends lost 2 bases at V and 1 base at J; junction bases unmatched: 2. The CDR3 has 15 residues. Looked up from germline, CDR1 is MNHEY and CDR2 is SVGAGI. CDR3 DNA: TGTGCCAGCAGTTACCCGGGACAGGGGAACACTGAAGCTTTCTTT. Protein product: CASSYPGQGNTEAFF.

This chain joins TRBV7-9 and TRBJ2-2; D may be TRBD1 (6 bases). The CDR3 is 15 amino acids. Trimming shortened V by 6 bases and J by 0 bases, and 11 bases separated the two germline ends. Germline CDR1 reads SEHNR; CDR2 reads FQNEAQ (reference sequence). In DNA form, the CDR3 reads TGTGCCAGCAGGCCCTGGGACACGAACACCGGGGAGCTGTTTTTT. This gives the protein CASRPWDTNTGELFF.

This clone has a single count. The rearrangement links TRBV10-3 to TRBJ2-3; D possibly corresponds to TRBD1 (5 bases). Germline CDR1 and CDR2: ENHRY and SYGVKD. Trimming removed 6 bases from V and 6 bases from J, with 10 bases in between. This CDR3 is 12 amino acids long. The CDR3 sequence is CAIRDNGDTQYF. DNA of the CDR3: TGTGCCATCAGGGACAACGGGGATACGCAGTATTTT.

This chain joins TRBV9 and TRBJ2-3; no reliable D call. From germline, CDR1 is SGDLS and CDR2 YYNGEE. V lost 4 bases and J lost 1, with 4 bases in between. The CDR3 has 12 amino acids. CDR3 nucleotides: TGTGCCAGCAGCCCGGGCACAGATACGCAGTATTTT. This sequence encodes CASSPGTDTQYF.

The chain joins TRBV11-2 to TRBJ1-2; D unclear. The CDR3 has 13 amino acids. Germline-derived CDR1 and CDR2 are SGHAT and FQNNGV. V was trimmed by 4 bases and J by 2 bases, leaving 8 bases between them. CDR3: CASSSRTNYGYTF. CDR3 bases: TGTGCCAGCAGCTCAAGGACCAACTATGGCTACACCTTC.

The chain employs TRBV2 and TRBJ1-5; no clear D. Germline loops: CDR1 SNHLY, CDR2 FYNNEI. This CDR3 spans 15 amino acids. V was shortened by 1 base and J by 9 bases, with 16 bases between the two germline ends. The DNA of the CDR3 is TGTGCCAGCAGTGAAGGAGGAGTGGGGAAAATGCCCCAGCATTTT. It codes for CASSEGGVGKMPQHF.

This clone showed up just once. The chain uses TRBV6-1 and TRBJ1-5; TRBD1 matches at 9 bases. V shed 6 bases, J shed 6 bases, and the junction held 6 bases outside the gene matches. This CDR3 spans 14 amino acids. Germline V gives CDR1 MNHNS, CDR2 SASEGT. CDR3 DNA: TGTGCCAGCAGGGGACAGGGTGAGACTCAGCCCCAGCATTTT. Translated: CASRGQGETQPQHF.

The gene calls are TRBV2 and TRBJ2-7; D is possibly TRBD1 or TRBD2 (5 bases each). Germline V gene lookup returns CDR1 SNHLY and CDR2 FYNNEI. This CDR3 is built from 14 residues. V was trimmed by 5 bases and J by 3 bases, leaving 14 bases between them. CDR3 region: CASSLAGAFYEQYF. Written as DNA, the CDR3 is TGTGCCAGCAGTCTCGCCGGGGCATTCTACGAGCAGTACTTC.

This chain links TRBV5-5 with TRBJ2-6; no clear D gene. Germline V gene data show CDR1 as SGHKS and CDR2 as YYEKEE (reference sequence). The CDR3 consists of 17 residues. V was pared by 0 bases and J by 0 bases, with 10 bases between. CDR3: CASSLAPGSSGANVLTF. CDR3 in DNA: TGTGCCAGCAGCTTGGCCCCAGGAAGCTCTGGGGCCAACGTCCTGACTTTC.

Here the CDR3 reads CASRPQGNYGYTF. The CDR3, as DNA: TGTGCCAGCAGGCCCCAGGGGAACTATGGCTACACCTTC. The V gene is TRBV6-5, the J gene TRBJ1-2, with D tentatively TRBD1 (6 bases). The CDR3 totals 13 residues. V lost 6 bases and J lost 2, with 10 bases in between. Germline V gene lookup returns CDR1 MNHEY and CDR2 SVGAGI.

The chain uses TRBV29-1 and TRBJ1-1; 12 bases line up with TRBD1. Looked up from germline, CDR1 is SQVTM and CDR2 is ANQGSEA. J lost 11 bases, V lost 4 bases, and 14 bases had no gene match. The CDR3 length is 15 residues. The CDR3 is CSVAGFGTGGSEAFF. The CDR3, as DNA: TGCAGCGTTGCCGGGTTTGGGACAGGGGGCTCGGAGGCTTTCTTT. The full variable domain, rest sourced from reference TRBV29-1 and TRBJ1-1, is SAVISQKPSRDICQRGTSLTIQCQVDSQVTMMFWYRQQPGQSLTLIATANQGSEATYESGFVIDKFPISRPNLTFSTLTVSNMSPEDSSIYLCSVAGFGTGGSEAFFGQGTRLTVV.

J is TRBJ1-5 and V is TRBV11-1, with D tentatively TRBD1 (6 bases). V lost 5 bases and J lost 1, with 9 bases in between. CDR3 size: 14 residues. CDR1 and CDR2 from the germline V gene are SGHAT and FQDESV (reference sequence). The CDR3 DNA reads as TGTGCCAGCAGCCCGCAGGGGAGCAATCAGCCCCAGCATTTT. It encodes CASSPQGSNQPQHF.

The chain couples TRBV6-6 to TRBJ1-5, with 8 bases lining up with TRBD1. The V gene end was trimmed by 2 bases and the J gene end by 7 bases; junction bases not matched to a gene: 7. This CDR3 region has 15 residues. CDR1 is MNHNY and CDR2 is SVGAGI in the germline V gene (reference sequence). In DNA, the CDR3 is TGTGCCAGCAGTTACCCCGGACAGGGCACACAGCCCCAGCATTTT. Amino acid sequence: CASSYPGQGTQPQHF.

CDR3 protein: CASSAGGGTTYNEQFF. CDR3 DNA: TGTGCCAGCAGCGCCGGAGGGGGGACCACCTACAATGAGCAGTTCTTC. The chain links TRBV9 to TRBJ2-1, with D tentatively TRBD1 or TRBD2 (6 bases each). V lost 3 bases to trimming and J lost 2 bases, with 15 bases between them. The CDR3 consists of 16 residues. The germline V gene has CDR1 SGDLS and CDR2 YYNGEE. Variable domain in full (rest from reference TRBV9 and TRBJ2-1): DSGVTQTPKHLITATGQRVTLRCSPRSGDLSVYWYQQSLDQGLQFLIQYYNGEERAKGNILERFSAQQFPDLHSELNLSSLELGDSALYFCASSAGGGTTYNEQFFGPGTRLTVL.

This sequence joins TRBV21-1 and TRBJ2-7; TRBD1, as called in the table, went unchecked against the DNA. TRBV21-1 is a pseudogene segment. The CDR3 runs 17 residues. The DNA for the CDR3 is TGTGCCAGCAGCAAAGTGGCTTCCGGCAGGCCTACCTACGAGCAGTACTTC. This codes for CASSKVASGRPTYEQYF.

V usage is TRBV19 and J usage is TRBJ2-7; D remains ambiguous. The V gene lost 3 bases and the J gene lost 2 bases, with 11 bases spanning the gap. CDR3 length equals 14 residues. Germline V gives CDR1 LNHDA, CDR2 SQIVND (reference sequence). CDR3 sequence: CASSINLGAYEQYF. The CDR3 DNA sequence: TGTGCCAGTAGTATTAATCTTGGGGCCTACGAGCAGTACTTC.